The sequence of this T cell receptor beta chain was determined in a study of blood T cells in healthy people across ages. Germline CDR1 and CDR2: LGHNA and YSLEER. The ends were cut back, 0 bases at V and 3 bases at J, with 5 bases in the middle. The CDR3 has 13 amino acids. A second PCR of roughly 7 to 11 cycles used a sample-barcoded 5' primer and a J-beta primer mix. TCRdb re-derived calls from the 5' RACE reads in MiXCR, one entry per CDR3 protein. Of roughly 500,000 distinct CDR3 sequences listed, 24% are singletons. These data are also associated with another study on T cells of mothers and their children.

This clonotype was obtained from a boy aged 5-17 years in good health. The genes are TRBV4-3 and TRBJ1-1; the D is unclear. Sequenced input: blood. The CDR3 DNA sequence: TGCGCCAGCAGCCAAGATGCGGACACTGAAGCTTTCTTT. Translated: CASSQDADTEAFF.